The 18 T cell receptor beta chains in this list originate from one sample, sequenced in a study of tumor-infiltrating lymphocytes in localized non-small cell lung cancer. The repertoire was sequenced with immunoSEQ multiplex PCR; TCRdb's copy has only in-frame clones and lacks some. The sample lists about 14,000 clones, 75% to 85% occurring once. The sequenced material came from lung tumor tissue. These receptors originate from a human donor with non-small cell lung cancer.

This chain connects TRBV9 to TRBJ1-5; weak D call: TRBD1 (5 bases). Trimming left V 3 bases short and J 0 bases short, with 7 bases between. Germline-derived CDR1 and CDR2 are SGDLS and YYNGEE. The CDR3 runs to 14 residues. The CDR3 reads CASSETVSNQPQHF. The CDR3 coding sequence is TGTGCCAGCAGCGAGACAGTTAGCAATCAGCCCCAGCATTTT.

The V call is TRBV5-1, the J call TRBJ2-1; 10 nucleotides line up with TRBD2. Germline loops: CDR1 SGHRS, CDR2 YFSETQ. The CDR3 runs 14 residues. V lost 2 bases, J lost 10 bases, and 6 bases stayed unmatched. The CDR3: CASSFSGRPDEQFF. The CDR3 bases are TGCGCCAGCAGCTTTAGCGGGAGGCCGGACGAGCAGTTCTTC.

The chain uses TRBV9 and TRBJ1-3; D uncertain. Germline CDR1 and CDR2: SGDLS and YYNGEE. V shed 10 bases and J shed 0 bases, with 17 bases lying between them. The CDR3 covers 15 residues. The CDR3 DNA sequence: TGTGCCTCCCAAAGAGAGGGAATCTCTGGAAACACCATATATTTT. This translates into CASQREGISGNTIYF.

This chain links TRBV2 with TRBJ2-1; 9 positions match TRBD2. The CDR3 loop spans 14 amino acids. With 5 bases clipped from V and 6 bases from J, the junction kept 5 bases outside the gene matches. Germline V gene data show CDR1 as SNHLY and CDR2 as FYNNEI. The CDR3 is CASSTGLASNEQFF. The DNA for the CDR3 is TGTGCCAGCAGTACGGGACTAGCAAGCAATGAGCAGTTCTTC.

This chain joins TRBV7-6 and TRBJ2-5, with D possibly being TRBD1 (6 bases). The V gene lost 1 base and the J gene lost 5 bases, with 11 bases spanning the gap. CDR1 is SGHVS, CDR2 FNYEAQ, per germline. This CDR3 has 14 amino acids. Here the CDR3 DNA reads TGTGCCAGCAGCTTAGGAGGGGGAAGGGAGACCCAGTACTTC. It yields the protein CASSLGGGRETQYF.

The count of this clone is one. V gene TRBV7-9 combines with J gene TRBJ2-1; D ambiguous. The ends were cut back, 1 base at V and 7 bases at J, with 14 bases in the middle. The CDR3 consists of 15 residues. Germline values: CDR1 SEHNR, CDR2 FQNEAQ (reference sequence). The CDR3 DNA is TGTGCCAGCAGCTTAGGGGATACTAATAGAAATGAGCAGTTCTTC. Its translation: CASSLGDTNRNEQFF.

The V and J genes are TRBV7-8 and TRBJ1-3, with no clear D. This CDR3 is built from 14 residues. Germline V CDR1 and CDR2: SGHVS, FQNEAQ. V lost 4 bases and J lost 4, with 11 bases in between. This CDR3 reads CASSSPSRGNTIYF. The CDR3 DNA reads TGTGCCAGCAGCTCCCCGTCAAGGGGAAACACCATATATTTT.

This clone was picked up one time. This rearrangement joins TRBV21-1 to TRBJ2-5; no check of the table's D call, TRBD2, against the DNA was made. TRBV21-1 is deemed a pseudogene. This CDR3 is 19 amino acids long. This CDR3 is CASSKAHRGQRETGETQYF. The CDR3 nucleotides are TGTGCCAGCAGCAAAGCCCACCGTGGGCAGCGGGAGACGGGGGAGACCCAGTACTTC.

The rearrangement links TRBV4-1 to TRBJ2-3, with 9 nucleotides matching TRBD1. Losses at the gene ends were 1 base for V and 1 base for J; bases not matched to a gene: 6. Looked up from germline, CDR1 is MGHRA and CDR2 is YSYEKL. This CDR3 has 17 residues. CDR3 region: CASSQGTGARGTDTQYF. CDR3 in DNA: TGCGCCAGCAGCCAAGGGACAGGGGCCCGCGGCACAGATACGCAGTATTTT.

The sample holds one count of this clone. The rearrangement links TRBV2 to TRBJ1-6; the D gene is possibly TRBD1 (5 bases). The CDR3 covers 13 residues. V was pared by 3 bases and J by 7 bases, with 7 bases between. CDR1 and CDR2 (germline): SNHLY, FYNNEI. CDR3 nucleotide sequence: TGTGCCAGCAGTGACAGGGAAAATTCACCCCTCCACTTT. This codes for CASSDRENSPLHF.

This clone was observed a few times. The CDR3 is CAWSVPWQSYEQYF. The CDR3 DNA sequence: TGTGCCTGGAGTGTACCTTGGCAATCCTACGAGCAGTACTTC. The chain couples TRBV30 to TRBJ2-7; D call uncertain. The germline V and J ends were trimmed by 0 bases and 1 base, with 10 bases remaining between them. Per germline, CDR1 GTSNPN and CDR2 SVGIG (reference sequence). The CDR3 is 14 amino acids.

The chain recombines TRBV28 with TRBJ2-7; D is possibly TRBD1 or TRBD2 (7 bases each). The CDR3 runs 16 residues. V lost 5 bases and J 4 bases, leaving 21 bases between the germline ends. Per the germline V gene, CDR1 is MDHEN and CDR2 is SYDVKM. CDR3 sequence (DNA): TGTGCCAGCAGTCCGCCAGGGGGGCGGGAGAGGTACGAGCAGTACTTC. This sequence encodes CASSPPGGRERYEQYF.

Only a few counts were recorded for this clone. The chain is built from TRBV28 and TRBJ1-4; D not resolved. This CDR3 spans 18 amino acids. Germline V gene lookup returns CDR1 MDHEN and CDR2 SYDVKM. V was shortened by 5 bases and J by 3 bases, with 22 bases between the two germline ends. The CDR3 DNA reads TGTGCCAGCAGTCAACTCGGGATATATCAAGTGGCTAATGAAAAACTGTTTTTT. This gives the protein CASSQLGIYQVANEKLFF.

CDR3 protein: CASSYDAKNIQYF. The CDR3 nucleotides read TGTGCCAGCAGTTATGACGCCAAAAACATTCAGTACTTC. The J gene is TRBJ2-4, the V gene TRBV6-5; D ambiguous. The CDR3 runs 13 residues. Germline V gene sequence: CDR1 MNHEY, CDR2 SVGAGI. The germline V and J ends were trimmed by 3 bases and 1 base, with 4 bases remaining between them.

This clone is deemed medium-sized. J is TRBJ1-2 and V is TRBV28; 7 positions match TRBD1. V shed 5 bases, J shed 4 bases, and the junction held 7 bases outside the gene matches. This CDR3 is 14 amino acids long. Germline assignment: CDR1 MDHEN and CDR2 SYDVKM. The CDR3, as DNA: TGTGCCAGCAGTCCCGGACAGGCCTCCTATGGCTACACCTTC. Protein: CASSPGQASYGYTF.

This chain connects TRBV5-1 to TRBJ2-6, with D hard to call. This CDR3 spans 14 amino acids. The V gene's germline CDR1 is SGHRS and CDR2 YFSETQ. The V end was cut by 2 bases, the J end by 4 bases, with 7 bases between. The CDR3 spells CASSLSTGANVLTF. The CDR3 nucleotides read TGCGCCAGCAGCTTAAGTACCGGGGCCAACGTCCTGACTTTC.

The rearrangement joins TRBV5-1 to TRBJ2-1, with 8 bases identical to TRBD1. The CDR3 consists of 16 residues. Trimming cost V 1 base and J 7 bases; bases outside gene matches: 10. CDR1 is SGHRS, CDR2 YFSETQ, per germline. The CDR3 is CASSLQGAGSGNEQFF. The CDR3 DNA reads TGCGCCAGCAGCTTGCAGGGGGCAGGTAGCGGTAATGAGCAGTTCTTC.

Concerning this clone itself: This specimen includes other DNA sequences encoding the same CDR3. DNA of the CDR3: TGTGCCTGGAGTGGCCAAACAGGGAACACTGAAGCTTTCTTT. Amino acid sequence: CAWSGQTGNTEAFF. The chain combines TRBV30 with TRBJ1-1; possible D gene TRBD1, 5 bases. CDR1 and CDR2 from the germline V gene are GTSNPN and SVGIG (reference sequence). V lost 1 base, J lost 1 base, and 10 bases lay in between. The CDR3 has 14 amino acids.